These 18 T cell receptor beta chains originate from one sample sequenced in a study of cytomegalovirus exposure and HLA in healthy donors (dated by TCRdb to about 2017). Libraries were made using the immunoSEQ multiplex PCR assay. A mixture of 60 forward primers for TCR Vbeta segments and 13 reverse primers for TCR Jbeta segments was used in the multiplex PCR. TCRdb took this table from immuneACCESS and kept in-frame rearrangements with V and J called. Such tables lack part of the clones; where checked against another copy, unresolved V genes explain under half of the gap, and the rest is unexplained. In all, the sample holds about 67,000 clones, and approximately 67% of those were seen once. Around 2% of the sample belongs to the ten largest clones. Input material: PBMCs. These receptor sequences come from a woman in her twenties or thirties in good health and CMV-seronegative.

This rearrangement joins TRBV11-2 to TRBJ2-3; 11 bases line up with TRBD1. The germline CDR1 and CDR2 sequences are SGHAT and FQNNGV. This CDR3 region has 16 residues. J gave up 2 bases and V 4 bases, and 5 bases lay outside the gene matches. The CDR3 region is CASSWDRGTDTDTQYF. In nucleotides, the CDR3 is TGTGCCAGCAGCTGGGACAGGGGGACGGACACAGATACGCAGTATTTT.

The rearrangement links TRBV6-6 to TRBJ2-1, with TRBD2 matching over 8 bases. Germline V gives CDR1 MNHNY, CDR2 SVGAGI (reference sequence). V shed 2 bases and J 8 bases; nucleotides not matched to a gene: 11. The CDR3 consists of 16 residues. The CDR3 nucleotides are TGTGCCAGCAGTTACGTTGTCGGGGGGGCTTCCCATGAGCAGTTCTTC. It yields the protein CASSYVVGGASHEQFF.

This clone was found once. The J gene is TRBJ1-6, the V gene TRBV9; no clear D gene. Germline V gives CDR1 SGDLS, CDR2 YYNGEE. V lost 3 bases and J lost 4, with 23 bases in between. The CDR3 covers 19 residues. The CDR3 reads CASSDPRGGPTQYNSPLHF. CDR3 sequence (DNA): TGTGCCAGCAGCGATCCCCGGGGAGGCCCAACCCAATATAATTCACCCCTCCACTTT.

The gene calls are TRBV15 and TRBJ2-4; D is possibly TRBD2 (6 bases). This CDR3 has 14 amino acids. Germline V CDR1 and CDR2: LNHNV, YYDKDF (reference sequence). V was cut by 5 bases and J by 2 bases, with 10 bases left in between. CDR3 DNA: TGTGCCACCAGCTACGGGGGTACCAAAAACATTCAGTACTTC. Its translation: CATSYGGTKNIQYF.

The chain employs TRBV18 and TRBJ1-6; 8 bases align to TRBD1. The trim removed 2 bases at V and 5 bases at J, leaving 8 bases unmatched. Germline CDR1 and CDR2: KGHSH and LQKENI. This CDR3 region has 17 residues. The CDR3 loop reads CASSPEGAGGHNSPLHF. The CDR3 nucleotides are TGTGCCAGCTCACCAGAGGGCGCAGGGGGCCATAATTCACCCCTCCACTTT.

The count of this clone is one. The V call is TRBV19, the J call TRBJ2-6; D is undetermined. The CDR3 sequence is 17 residues long. V was clipped by 6 bases and J by 0 bases, with 15 bases between them. Germline V gene data show CDR1 as LNHDA and CDR2 as SQIVND (reference sequence). The CDR3 DNA follows: TGTGCCAGTAGCGCCATGGGCCTACGCTCTGGGGCCAACGTCCTGACTTTC. Encoded protein: CASSAMGLRSGANVLTF.

The rearrangement joins TRBV2 to TRBJ1-2; 12 bases match TRBD1. Germline V gene sequence: CDR1 SNHLY, CDR2 FYNNEI. V gave up 3 bases and J gave up 5 bases; unmatched junction bases: 7. CDR3 length: 16 amino acids. The chain's CDR3 is CASSDLGTGGEYGYTF. In DNA, the CDR3 is TGTGCCAGCAGTGATCTAGGGACAGGGGGCGAATATGGCTACACCTTC. Looking up the rest from reference TRBV2 and TRBJ1-2 gives the full variable domain: EPEVTQTPSHQVTQMGQEVILRCVPISNHLYFYWYRQILGQKVEFLVSFYNNEISEKSEIFDDQFSVERPDGSNFTLKIRSTKLEDSAMYFCASSDLGTGGEYGYTFGSGTRLTVV.

The chain couples TRBV9 to TRBJ1-3; D is unresolved. Looked up from germline, CDR1 is SGDLS and CDR2 is YYNGEE. Trimming removed 0 bases at V and 0 bases at J, with 10 bases between. CDR3 length: 16 amino acids. The CDR3 nucleotides are TGTGCCAGCAGCGTAGTCGGAGGGATCTCTGGAAACACCATATATTTT. Amino acid sequence: CASSVVGGISGNTIYF.

V usage is TRBV7-9 and J usage is TRBJ2-5, with TRBD1 matching over 8 bases. V shed 8 bases, J shed 7 bases, and the junction held 9 bases outside the gene matches. The CDR3 is made up of 13 amino acids. Germline CDR1 reads SEHNR; CDR2 reads FQNEAQ (reference sequence). In DNA, the CDR3 is TGTGCCAGCCAACGGACAGGGCGAGGGACCCAGTACTTC. It is translated as CASQRTGRGTQYF.

The genes are TRBV28 and TRBJ1-2, with 8 bases fitting TRBD1. CDR3 length equals 14 residues. The junction had 8 bases not matched to a gene; V was cut back by 6 bases and J by 5 bases. Germline V gene lookup returns CDR1 MDHEN and CDR2 SYDVKM. CDR3 protein: CASSPTGGGYGYTF. The CDR3 DNA reads as TGTGCCAGCAGCCCAACAGGGGGGGGTTATGGCTACACCTTC.

The V and J genes are TRBV7-8 and TRBJ2-3, with no clear D. The germline gives CDR1 SGHVS, CDR2 FQNEAQ. The V and J ends lost 1 base and 5 bases respectively, with 4 bases between them. This CDR3 contains 12 residues. The DNA for the CDR3 is TGTGCCAGCAGCTTAGGTAGAGATACGCAGTATTTT. Translation: CASSLGRDTQYF.

This chain uses TRBV4-3 with TRBJ1-4; 8 bases match TRBD1. Trimming took 0 bases from V and 3 from J; bases not matched to a gene: 3. Germline-derived CDR1 and CDR2 are LGHNA and YSLEER. The CDR3 has 16 amino acids. CDR3 bases: TGCGCCAGCAGCCAAGATAGGGACAGGTCTAATGAAAAACTGTTTTTT. It yields the protein CASSQDRDRSNEKLFF.

The chain recombines TRBV5-4 with TRBJ1-5; D ambiguous. Germline V gene data show CDR1 as SGHNT and CDR2 as YYREEE (reference sequence). Trimming left V 0 bases short and J 7 bases short, with 17 bases between. The CDR3 has 16 residues. CDR3 residues: CASSLGGRVAGQPQHF. CDR3 in DNA: TGTGCCAGCAGCTTGGGAGGGAGAGTGGCCGGGCAGCCCCAGCATTTT.

Notes on this clone: Mismatch with germline at one junction end may stem from a read error. Here the CDR3 DNA reads TGTGCCAGCAGTAAACAGGGGGCCACTGAAGCTTTCTTT. Its protein is CASSKQGATEAFF. The rearrangement links TRBV10-3 to TRBJ1-1; the match to TRBD1 covers 9 bases. Germline CDR1 is ENHRY and CDR2 is SYGVKD. This CDR3 contains 13 residues.

This clone appeared once. The V gene is TRBV6-1, the J gene TRBJ1-5, with D unresolved. V dropped 4 bases and J dropped 4 bases, with 8 bases sitting between them. This CDR3 has 13 amino acids. The germline CDR1 and CDR2 sequences are MNHNS and SASEGT. The CDR3 reads CASSVFKNQPQHF. The CDR3 DNA sequence: TGTGCCAGCAGTGTATTTAAAAATCAGCCCCAGCATTTT.

This clone was detected only a few times. J is TRBJ2-3 and V is TRBV5-4; TRBD2 is a possible D gene (6 bases). The CDR3 is 15 residues long. Germline loops: CDR1 SGHNT, CDR2 YYREEE (reference sequence). The ends were cut back, 0 bases at V and 6 bases at J, with 14 bases in the middle. CDR3 in DNA: TGTGCCAGCAGCTTGGCCTCTAGCGTGACGGATACGCAGTATTTT. This gives the protein CASSLASSVTDTQYF. Filled out from reference TRBV5-4 and TRBJ2-3, the complete variable domain reads ETGVTQSPTHLIKTRGQQVTLRCSSQSGHNTVSWYQQALGQGPQFIFQYYREEENGRGNFPPRFSGLQFPNYSSELNVNALELDDSALYLCASSLASSVTDTQYFGPGTRLTVL.

This rearrangement joins TRBV7-2 to TRBJ2-1, with TRBD2 matching 8 bases. CDR1 is SGHTA and CDR2 is FQGNSA in the germline V gene. V trimming: 1 base; J trimming: 9 bases; junction bases outside the gene matches: 2. This CDR3 spans 13 amino acids. CDR3 sequence reads: CASSLVGGGEQFF. CDR3 DNA sequence: TGTGCCAGCAGCTTAGTCGGGGGGGGTGAGCAGTTCTTC.

The chain has TRBV7-2 and TRBJ2-3; TRBD2 aligns across 14 bases. The CDR3 is 16 residues long. V shed 4 bases and J 2 bases; nucleotides not matched to a gene: 2. The germline gives CDR1 SGHTA, CDR2 FQGNSA. CDR3 in DNA: TGTGCCAGCAGCTCGGGACTAGCGGGGGTCACAGATACGCAGTATTTT. It encodes CASSSGLAGVTDTQYF.